This T cell receptor (beta chain) was sequenced during a study of T cells in Graves' hyperthyroidism and ophthalmopathy. There were TCR beta CDR3 regions amplified from RNA transcripts. First-round RT-PCR with HTBI primers amplified the TCR CDR3 region. TCRdb re-derived calls from the multiplex PCR reads in MiXCR, one entry per CDR3 protein. Among 300,000 to 350,000 distinct CDR3 sequences, around 20% were seen once, and the ten largest hold about 50%. Concerning this clonotype itself: What it binds is unknown.

The V end lost 1 base, the J end lost 10 bases, and 11 bases lay between the germline ends. There are 12 residues in the CDR3. Per germline, CDR1 DFQATT and CDR2 SNEGSKA (reference sequence). Patients aged 18 to 65 had newly diagnosed hyperthyroidism that had lasted under 2 months. Study-level points and caveats: Ophthalmopathy was separated from stable hyperthyroidism by a 13 V-J model.

This TCR derives from a woman in her fifties or sixties with Graves' hyperthyroidism. The specimen sequenced was blood. The V gene is TRBV20-1, the J gene TRBJ2-1, with a weak D call TRBD1 (6 bases). CDR3 sequence (DNA): TGCAGTGCTAGAGTGGGGGCTGCGGAGCAGTTCTTC. Translation gives CSARVGAAEQFF.